Shown below are 12 T cell receptor beta chains from a single sample sequenced in a study of response to subunit inactivated influenza vaccine. Using its own MiXCR run on the RT-PCR reads, TCRdb lists one record per CDR3 protein. The sample lists around 760,000 distinct CDR3 sequences, around 14% seen once, with around 6.5% in the top ten. The specimen was PBMCs from blood, collected approximately 15 days before vaccination. These receptors all stem from a man between 50 and 59 years old who received an inactivated influenza vaccine.

About this clonotype: Just one base apart from a much larger clone, this may be a read error. The rearrangement uses TRBV6-2 or TRBV6-3 and TRBJ2-7; D not certain. Germline CDR1 is MNHEY and CDR2 is SVGEGT. The CDR3 extends over 12 amino acids. This chain's CDR3 is CSSSYYIYEQYF. CDR3 nucleotide sequence: TGTTCCAGCAGTTACTACATCTACGAGCAGTACTTC.

This clonotype occurred a few times. The chain recombines TRBV7-8 with TRBJ2-1, with D maybe TRBD2 (6 bases). Germline CDR1 and CDR2: SGHVS and FQNEAQ. The CDR3 contains 16 residues. The V end was cut by 2 bases, the J end by 6 bases, with 17 bases between. CDR3 protein: CASSLTPGAPSNEQFF. The CDR3 DNA reads TGTGCCAGCAGCTTAACACCGGGAGCCCCCTCCAATGAGCAGTTCTTC. The complete variable domain, with remaining parts taken from reference TRBV7-8 and TRBJ2-1, reads GAGVSQSPRYKVAKRGQDVALRCDPISGHVSLFWYQQALGQGPEFLTYFQNEAQLDKSGLPSDRFFAERPEGSVSTLKIQRTQQEDSAVYLCASSLTPGAPSNEQFFGPGTRLTVL.

The gene calls are TRBV2 and TRBJ2-1, with D tentatively TRBD2 (5 bases). The CDR3 length is 19 residues. CDR1 is SNHLY, CDR2 FYNNEI, per germline. The V gene lost 6 bases and the J gene lost 0 bases, with 24 bases spanning the gap. CDR3 residues: CASSETRERSASSYNEQFF. CDR3 sequence (DNA): TGTGCCAGCAGCGAAACTAGGGAGAGGTCGGCTAGCTCCTACAATGAGCAGTTCTTC.

The V call is TRBV20-1, the J call TRBJ2-3, with TRBD1 as a possible D gene (6 bases). The germline V gene encodes CDR1 DFQATT and CDR2 SNEGSKA (reference sequence). Trimming left V 3 bases short and J 3 bases short, with 19 bases between. This CDR3 has 16 residues. The CDR3 DNA reads as TGCAGTGCTAGCTCTTCTACCGGGACATTTACAGATACGCAGTATTTT. Translation: CSASSSTGTFTDTQYF.

This chain links TRBV5-1 with TRBJ2-3, with D possibly TRBD1 on 5 matching bases. This CDR3 is built from 15 residues. V lost 4 bases and J lost 8, with 20 bases in between. Per the germline V gene, CDR1 is SGHRS and CDR2 is YFSETQ. As DNA, the CDR3 is TGCGCCAGCAGCCAGGGCCGCGCCTCCCAAGGTACGCAGTATTTT. Its protein product is CASSQGRASQGTQYF.

This clonotype was counted only a few times. This chain uses TRBV4-3 with TRBJ2-1, with D perhaps given as TRBD1 or TRBD2 (5 bases each). The germline V and J ends were trimmed by 0 bases and 6 bases, with 21 bases remaining between them. There are 18 residues in the CDR3. Germline V CDR1 and CDR2: LGHNA, YSLEER. CDR3 DNA: TGCGCCAGCAGCCAAGAAATTCGGTTTGTGGGACGGTTCAATGAGCAGTTCTTC. This encodes CASSQEIRFVGRFNEQFF.

This clonotype was observed at least ten times. V and J are TRBV6-2 or TRBV6-3 and TRBJ2-1; TRBD2 aligns across 9 bases. The CDR3 runs 16 residues. Germline V lookup: CDR1 MNHEY, CDR2 SVGEGT. Trimming at V came to 7 bases and at J to 4 bases, leaving 11 bases not matched to a gene. The CDR3 DNA is TGTGCCAGCACCTACGACGGTGCGGGAGGGTACAATGAGCAGTTCTTC. This encodes CASTYDGAGGYNEQFF.

This clonotype appeared a few times. The chain uses TRBV12-3 or TRBV12-4 and TRBJ1-1; 7 bases match TRBD1. The J segment lost 0 bases and the V segment lost 1 base, leaving 5 bases of the junction unmatched. The CDR3 contains 16 residues. CDR3 loop: CASSLGSGTVNTEAFF. In DNA form, the CDR3 reads TGTGCCAGCAGTTTAGGGTCGGGGACAGTGAACACTGAAGCTTTCTTT.

The sample holds many counts of this clonotype. The chain uses TRBV9 and TRBJ2-7; 10 bases line up with TRBD2. The CDR3 runs 15 residues. The germline V gene encodes CDR1 SGDLS and CDR2 YYNGEE. The trim removed 4 bases at V and 3 bases at J, leaving 7 bases unmatched. CDR3 nucleotides: TGTGCCAGCAGCATAACTAGCGGGGCCTACTACGAGCAGTACTTC. Translating it yields CASSITSGAYYEQYF.

This clonotype turned up a few times. This chain uses TRBV20-1 with TRBJ1-1; 8 bases are shared with TRBD1. Germline V gene lookup returns CDR1 DFQATT and CDR2 SNEGSKA (reference sequence). The CDR3 is made up of 14 amino acids. V lost 3 bases, J lost 1 base, and 4 bases stayed unmatched. As DNA, the CDR3 is TGCAGTGCTAGGGCACAGGGGGGGAACACTGAAGCTTTCTTT. It yields the protein CSARAQGGNTEAFF.

The chain employs TRBV11-3 and TRBJ2-1; weak D call: TRBD2 (5 bases). V gave up 5 bases and J gave up 1 base, with 9 bases separating them. The CDR3 covers 14 residues. Germline lookup yields CDR1 SGHNT and CDR2 YENEEA. CDR3 coding DNA: TGTGCCAGCAGCCTCGGGAATTCCTACAATGAGCAGTTCTTC. As protein: CASSLGNSYNEQFF.

This clonotype has more than one count but fewer than ten. This chain connects TRBV20-1 to TRBJ2-3; TRBD2 matches 15 bases. Germline V gene lookup returns CDR1 DFQATT and CDR2 SNEGSKA (reference sequence). V was pared by 6 bases and J by 7 bases, with 17 bases of the junction left unmatched. The CDR3 runs to 18 residues. The CDR3 nucleotides are TGCAGTGCCCTGGGACTAGCGGGGGGCCCTACACCTATGTATACGCAGTATTTT. Translation: CSALGLAGGPTPMYTQYF.